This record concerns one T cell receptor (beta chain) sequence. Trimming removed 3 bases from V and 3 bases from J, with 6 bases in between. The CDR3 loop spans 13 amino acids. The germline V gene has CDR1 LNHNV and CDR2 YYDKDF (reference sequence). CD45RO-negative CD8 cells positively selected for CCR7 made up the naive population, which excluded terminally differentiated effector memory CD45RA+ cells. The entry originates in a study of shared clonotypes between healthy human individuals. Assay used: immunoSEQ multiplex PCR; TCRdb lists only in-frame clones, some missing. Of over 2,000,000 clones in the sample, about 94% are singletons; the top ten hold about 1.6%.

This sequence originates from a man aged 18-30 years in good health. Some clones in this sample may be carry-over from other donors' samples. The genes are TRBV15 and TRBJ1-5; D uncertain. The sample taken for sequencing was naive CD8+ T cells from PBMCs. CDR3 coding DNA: TGTGCCACCAGCAGCAGGATCAATCAGCCCCAGCATTTT. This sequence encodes CATSSRINQPQHF. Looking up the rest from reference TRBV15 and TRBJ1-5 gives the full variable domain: DAMVIQNPRYQVTQFGKPVTLSCSQTLNHNVMYWYQQKSSQAPKLLFHYYDKDFNNEADTPDNFQSRRPNTSFCFLDIRSPGLGDTAMYLCATSSRINQPQHFGDGTRLSIL.